The 2 T cell receptor beta chains listed next were all sequenced from one sample in a study of cytomegalovirus exposure and HLA in healthy donors. A multiplex PCR was run with 60 Vbeta primers and 13 Jbeta primers. TCRdb's table, derived via immunoSEQ multiplex PCR, lists solely in-frame clones and lacks some. This table holds about 120,000 clones, over 70% found once. Material for sequencing was PBMCs. The receptors derive from a man aged 40-50 years in good health and CMV-seropositive.

The rearrangement joins TRBV19 to TRBJ2-4, with 7 bases lining up with TRBD2. CDR3 length equals 16 residues. CDR1 LNHDA and CDR2 SQIVND come from the germline V gene (reference sequence). The ends lost 3 bases at V and 0 bases at J; junction bases unmatched: 5. CDR3 sequence: CASSIPSGLAKNIQYF. CDR3 coding DNA: TGTGCCAGTAGTATCCCTAGCGGACTAGCCAAAAACATTCAGTACTTC.

The rearrangement links TRBV6-6 to TRBJ2-5; the D gene is possibly TRBD2 (5 bases). Germline V gene data show CDR1 as MNHNY and CDR2 as SVGAGI (reference sequence). The CDR3 spans 13 residues. The ends were cut back, 6 bases at V and 3 bases at J, with 11 bases in the middle. The CDR3 reads CASRGLNKETQYF. Written as DNA, the CDR3 is TGTGCCAGCAGAGGACTGAATAAAGAGACCCAGTACTTC.